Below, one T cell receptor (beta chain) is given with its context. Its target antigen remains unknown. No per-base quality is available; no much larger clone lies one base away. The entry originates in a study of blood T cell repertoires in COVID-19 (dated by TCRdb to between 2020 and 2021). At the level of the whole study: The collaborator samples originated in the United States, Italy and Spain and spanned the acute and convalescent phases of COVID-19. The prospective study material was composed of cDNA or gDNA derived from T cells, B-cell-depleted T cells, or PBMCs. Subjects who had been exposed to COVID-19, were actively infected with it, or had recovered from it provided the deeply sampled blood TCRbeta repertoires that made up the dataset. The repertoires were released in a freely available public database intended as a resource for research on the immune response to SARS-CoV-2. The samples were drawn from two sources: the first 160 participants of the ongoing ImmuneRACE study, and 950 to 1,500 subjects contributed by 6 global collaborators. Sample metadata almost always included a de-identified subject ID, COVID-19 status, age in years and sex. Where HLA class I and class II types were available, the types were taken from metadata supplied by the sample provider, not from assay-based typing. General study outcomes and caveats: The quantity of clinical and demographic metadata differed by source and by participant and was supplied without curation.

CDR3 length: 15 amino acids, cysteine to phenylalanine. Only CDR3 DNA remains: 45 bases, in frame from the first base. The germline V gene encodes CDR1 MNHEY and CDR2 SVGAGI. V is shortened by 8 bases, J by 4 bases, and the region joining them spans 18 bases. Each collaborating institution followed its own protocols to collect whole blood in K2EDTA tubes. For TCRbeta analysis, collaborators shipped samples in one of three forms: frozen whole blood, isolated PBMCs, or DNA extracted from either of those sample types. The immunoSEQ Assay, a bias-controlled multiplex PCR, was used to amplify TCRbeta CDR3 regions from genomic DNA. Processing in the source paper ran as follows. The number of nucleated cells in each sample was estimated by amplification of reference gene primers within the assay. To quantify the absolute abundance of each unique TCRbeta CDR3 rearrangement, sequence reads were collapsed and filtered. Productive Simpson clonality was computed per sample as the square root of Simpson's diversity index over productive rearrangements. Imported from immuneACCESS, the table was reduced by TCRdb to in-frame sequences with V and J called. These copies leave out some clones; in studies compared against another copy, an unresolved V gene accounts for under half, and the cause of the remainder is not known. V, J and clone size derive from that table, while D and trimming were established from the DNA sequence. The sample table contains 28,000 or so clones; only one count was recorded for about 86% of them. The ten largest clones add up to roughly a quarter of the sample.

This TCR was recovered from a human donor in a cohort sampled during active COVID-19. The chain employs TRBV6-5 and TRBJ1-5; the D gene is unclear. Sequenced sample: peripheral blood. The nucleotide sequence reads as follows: TGTGCCAGCCTTCCCCTGGCAGGTACTAATCAGCCCCAGCATTTT. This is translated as CASLPLAGTNQPQHF.